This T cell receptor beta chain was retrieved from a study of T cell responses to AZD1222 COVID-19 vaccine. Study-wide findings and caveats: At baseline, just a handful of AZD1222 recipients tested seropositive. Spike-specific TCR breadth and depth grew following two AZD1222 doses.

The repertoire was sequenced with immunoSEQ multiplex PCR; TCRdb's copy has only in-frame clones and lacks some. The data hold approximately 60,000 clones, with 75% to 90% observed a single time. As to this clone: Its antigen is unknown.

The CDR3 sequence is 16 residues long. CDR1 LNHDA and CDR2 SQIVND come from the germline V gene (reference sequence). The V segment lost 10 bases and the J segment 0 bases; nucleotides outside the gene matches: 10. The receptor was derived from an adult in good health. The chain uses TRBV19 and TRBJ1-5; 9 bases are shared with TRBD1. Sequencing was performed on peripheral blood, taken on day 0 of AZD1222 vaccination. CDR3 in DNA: TGTGCCACTCCGGGACAGGGTTTCTCTAGCAATCAGCCCCAGCATTTT. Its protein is CATPGQGFSSNQPQHF.